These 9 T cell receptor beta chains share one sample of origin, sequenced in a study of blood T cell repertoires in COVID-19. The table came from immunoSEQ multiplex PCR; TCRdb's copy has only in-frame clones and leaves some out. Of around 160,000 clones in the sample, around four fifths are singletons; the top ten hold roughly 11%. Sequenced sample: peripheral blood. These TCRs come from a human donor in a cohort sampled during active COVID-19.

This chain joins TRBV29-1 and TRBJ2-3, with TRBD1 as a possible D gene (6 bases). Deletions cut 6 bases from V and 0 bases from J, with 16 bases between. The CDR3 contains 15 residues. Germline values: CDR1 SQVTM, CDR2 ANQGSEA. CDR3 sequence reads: CSVLRQATSTDTQYF. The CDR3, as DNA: TGCAGCGTCCTCCGACAGGCGACTAGCACAGATACGCAGTATTTT.

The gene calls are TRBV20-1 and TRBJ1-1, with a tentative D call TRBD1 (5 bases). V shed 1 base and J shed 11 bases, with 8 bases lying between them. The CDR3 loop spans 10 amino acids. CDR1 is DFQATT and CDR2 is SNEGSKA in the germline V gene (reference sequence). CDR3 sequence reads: CSARVAGAFF. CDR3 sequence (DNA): TGCAGTGCTAGAGTGGCAGGGGCTTTCTTT.

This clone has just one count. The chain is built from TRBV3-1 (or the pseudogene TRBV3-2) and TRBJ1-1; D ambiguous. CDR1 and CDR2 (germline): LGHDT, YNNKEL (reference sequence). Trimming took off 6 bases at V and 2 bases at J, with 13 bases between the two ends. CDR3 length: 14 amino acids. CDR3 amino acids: CASREEQSNTEAFF. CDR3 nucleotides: TGTGCCAGCAGGGAAGAACAGAGTAACACTGAAGCTTTCTTT.

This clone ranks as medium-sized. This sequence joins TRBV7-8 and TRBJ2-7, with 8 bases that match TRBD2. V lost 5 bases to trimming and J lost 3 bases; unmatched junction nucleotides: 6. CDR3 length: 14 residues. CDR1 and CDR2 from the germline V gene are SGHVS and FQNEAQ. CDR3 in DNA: TGTGCCAGCAGCCCTCGGGGGGGTAGCTACGAGCAGTACTTC. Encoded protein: CASSPRGGSYEQYF.

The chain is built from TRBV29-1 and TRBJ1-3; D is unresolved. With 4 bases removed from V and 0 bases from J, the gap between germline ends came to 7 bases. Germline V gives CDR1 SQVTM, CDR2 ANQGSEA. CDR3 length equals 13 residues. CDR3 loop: CSVAEVSGNTIYF. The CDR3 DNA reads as TGCAGCGTTGCGGAGGTCTCTGGAAACACCATATATTTT.

DNA for the CDR3: TGCGCCAGCAGTCGGTATAGCGGGAGTACTGAGCAGTTCTTC. The encoded protein is CASSRYSGSTEQFF. The rearrangement uses TRBV10-1 and TRBJ2-1, with TRBD2 identical over 9 bases. The germline gives CDR1 WNHNN, CDR2 SYGVQD (reference sequence). J gave up 9 bases and V 5 bases, and 8 bases lay outside the gene matches. This CDR3 spans 14 amino acids.

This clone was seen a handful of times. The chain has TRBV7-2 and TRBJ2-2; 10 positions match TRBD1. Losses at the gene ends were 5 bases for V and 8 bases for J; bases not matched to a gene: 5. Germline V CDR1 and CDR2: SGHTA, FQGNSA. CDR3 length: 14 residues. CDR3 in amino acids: CASSVGQGRGELFF. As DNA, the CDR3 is TGTGCCAGCAGCGTGGGACAGGGGAGGGGGGAGCTGTTTTTT.

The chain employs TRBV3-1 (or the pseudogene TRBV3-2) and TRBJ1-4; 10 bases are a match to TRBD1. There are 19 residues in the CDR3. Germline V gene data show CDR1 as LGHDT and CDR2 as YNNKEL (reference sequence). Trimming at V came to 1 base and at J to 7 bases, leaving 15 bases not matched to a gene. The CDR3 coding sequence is TGTGCCAGCAGCCAAGTAATCGGGACAGGGGATGCTTTTAGTGAAAAACTGTTTTTT. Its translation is CASSQVIGTGDAFSEKLFF.

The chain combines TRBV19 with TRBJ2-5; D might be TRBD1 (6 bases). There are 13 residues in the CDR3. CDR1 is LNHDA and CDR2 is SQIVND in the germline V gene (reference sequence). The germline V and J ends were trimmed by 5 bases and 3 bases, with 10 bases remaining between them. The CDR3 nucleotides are TGTGCCAGTAGTCTCCGGACAGAAGAGACCCAGTACTTC. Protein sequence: CASSLRTEETQYF.